These 11 T cell receptor beta chains share one sample of origin, sequenced in a study of CD4+ T cells in melanoma. TCRdb keeps only in-frame clones here, not all; method: immunoSEQ multiplex PCR. Altogether roughly 52,000 clones are present, roughly three quarters being singletons, with the ten largest covering under 5.5%. The sample comprised tumor tissue. All receptors derive from a human donor with melanoma.

The chain joins TRBV18 to TRBJ2-2; D gene ambiguous. Trimming stripped 3 bases from V and 3 bases from J, with 11 bases between. From germline, CDR1 is KGHSH and CDR2 LQKENI. This CDR3 is 15 amino acids long. The CDR3 sequence: CASSPWGMHTGELFF. CDR3 coding DNA: TGTGCCAGCTCACCCTGGGGAATGCACACCGGGGAGCTGTTTTTT.

This clone appeared a single time. The genes are TRBV19 and TRBJ2-7; D might be TRBD1 (5 bases). The ends were cut back, 2 bases at V and 2 bases at J, with 16 bases in the middle. The germline V gene encodes CDR1 LNHDA and CDR2 SQIVND (reference sequence). The CDR3 sequence is 16 residues long. CDR3 coding DNA: TGTGCCAGTAGTATAAATCCCTGGGCAGGGACCTACGAGCAGTACTTC. It encodes CASSINPWAGTYEQYF.

The chain has TRBV29-1 and TRBJ2-5, with 11 bases lining up with TRBD2. J gave up 5 bases and V 2 bases, and 7 bases lay outside the gene matches. The CDR3 covers 15 residues. The germline V gene encodes CDR1 SQVTM and CDR2 ANQGSEA. CDR3 residues: CSVENPSGGRETQYF. The CDR3 DNA reads as TGCAGCGTTGAAAATCCTAGCGGGGGGCGCGAGACCCAGTACTTC.

The chain recombines TRBV18 with TRBJ1-2; 12 nucleotides agree with TRBD1. The CDR3 is 16 residues long. Trimming cost V 2 bases and J 6 bases; bases outside gene matches: 7. CDR1 and CDR2 from the germline V gene are KGHSH and LQKENI. The CDR3 is CASSPAGTGGVNGYTF. The CDR3 DNA is TGTGCCAGCTCACCAGCCGGGACAGGGGGCGTAAATGGCTACACCTTC.

The V call is TRBV29-1, the J call TRBJ2-3; 7 bases map to TRBD2. Per germline, CDR1 SQVTM and CDR2 ANQGSEA. The CDR3 loop spans 14 amino acids. V lost 2 bases, J lost 6 bases, and 8 bases stayed unmatched. The CDR3 DNA sequence: TGCAGCGTTGAAATGAGGCAGGGAGGGGATACGCAGTATTTT. Translating gives CSVEMRQGGDTQYF.

This clone came up a few times. The V gene is TRBV6-1, the J gene TRBJ2-7, with a possible D match to TRBD1 (6 bases). V was shortened by 3 bases and J by 5 bases, with 8 bases between the two germline ends. This CDR3 is 12 amino acids long. CDR1 is MNHNS, CDR2 SASEGT, per germline. CDR3 protein: CASSDQGHEQYF. Written as DNA, the CDR3 is TGTGCCAGCAGTGACCAGGGGCACGAGCAGTACTTC.

The chain joins TRBV18 to TRBJ1-4; D not certain. Germline V lookup: CDR1 KGHSH, CDR2 LQKENI. The CDR3 has 13 residues. The V end was cut by 5 bases, the J end by 8 bases, with 12 bases between. CDR3 in DNA: TGTGCCAGCTCATCAGACTCGCTGGAAAAACTGTTTTTT. This sequence encodes CASSSDSLEKLFF.

The chain employs TRBV5-4 and TRBJ1-1; TRBD1 is a possible D gene (5 bases). Deletions cut 4 bases from V and 8 bases from J, with 12 bases between. Germline CDR1 is SGHNT and CDR2 is YYREEE (reference sequence). This CDR3 comprises 12 residues. CDR3 amino acids: CASSPQGIEAFF. The CDR3 DNA sequence: TGTGCCAGCAGCCCTCAGGGTATCGAAGCTTTCTTT. Filled out from reference TRBV5-4 and TRBJ1-1, the complete variable domain reads ETGVTQSPTHLIKTRGQQVTLRCSSQSGHNTVSWYQQALGQGPQFIFQYYREEENGRGNFPPRFSGLQFPNYSSELNVNALELDDSALYLCASSPQGIEAFFGQGTRLTVV.

The chain links TRBV25-1 to TRBJ2-5; TRBD2 aligns across 8 bases. The germline V gene has CDR1 MGHDK and CDR2 SYGVNS. Trimming cost V 1 base and J 12 bases; bases outside gene matches: 7. The CDR3 loop spans 13 amino acids. CDR3 in amino acids: CASSELGSGEKYF. The CDR3, as DNA: TGTGCCAGCAGTGAATTAGGTAGCGGGGAAAAGTACTTC.

In this sample, this clone turned up a few times. The chain carries TRBV4-1 and TRBJ1-1; 8 bases line up with TRBD1. The germline V gene encodes CDR1 MGHRA and CDR2 YSYEKL. V dropped 5 bases and J dropped 1; count of bases not matched to a gene: 6. The CDR3 sequence is 15 residues long. The CDR3 nucleotides are TGCGCCAGCAGCGGGCCGGGACAGGAGAACACTGAAGCTTTCTTT. The encoded protein is CASSGPGQENTEAFF.

This clone was seen more than once but under ten times. The chain combines TRBV7-9 with TRBJ2-5, with TRBD2 identical over 7 bases. The V segment lost 4 bases and the J segment 7 bases; nucleotides outside the gene matches: 6. CDR1 and CDR2 (germline): SEHNR, FQNEAQ (reference sequence). CDR3 size: 13 residues. The CDR3 loop is CASSSTERGTQYF. In DNA form, the CDR3 reads TGTGCCAGCAGCTCGACAGAGCGGGGGACCCAGTACTTC.